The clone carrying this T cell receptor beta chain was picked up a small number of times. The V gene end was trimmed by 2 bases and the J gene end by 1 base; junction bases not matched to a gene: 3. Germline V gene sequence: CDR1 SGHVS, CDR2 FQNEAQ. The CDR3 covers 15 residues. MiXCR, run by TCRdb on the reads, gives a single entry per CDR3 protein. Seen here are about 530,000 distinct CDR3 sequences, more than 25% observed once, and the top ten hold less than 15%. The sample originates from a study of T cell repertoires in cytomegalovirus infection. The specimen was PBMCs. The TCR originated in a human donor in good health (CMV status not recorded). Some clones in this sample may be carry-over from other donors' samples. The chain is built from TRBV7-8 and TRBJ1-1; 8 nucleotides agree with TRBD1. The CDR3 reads CASSLRTGTNTEAFF. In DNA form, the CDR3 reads TGTGCCAGCAGCTTACGGACAGGGACGAACACTGAAGCTTTCTTT.